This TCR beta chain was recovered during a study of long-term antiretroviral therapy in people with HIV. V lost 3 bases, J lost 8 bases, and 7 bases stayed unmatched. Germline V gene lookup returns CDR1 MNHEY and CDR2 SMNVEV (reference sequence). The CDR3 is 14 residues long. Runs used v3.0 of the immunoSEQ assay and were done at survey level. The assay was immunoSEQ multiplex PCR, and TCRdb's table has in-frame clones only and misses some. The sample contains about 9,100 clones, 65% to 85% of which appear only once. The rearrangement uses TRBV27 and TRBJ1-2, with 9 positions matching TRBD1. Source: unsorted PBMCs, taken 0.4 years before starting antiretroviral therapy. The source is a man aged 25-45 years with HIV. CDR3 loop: CASSLTGGLSGYTF. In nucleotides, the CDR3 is TGTGCCAGCAGTTTGACAGGGGGTCTGAGCGGCTACACCTTC.